This T cell receptor (beta chain) was recovered during a study of CD8+CD57+ T cells in acquired aplastic anemia. Across the study: Sorted CD4+ and CD8+ cells gave a mean 3.2 ug DNA, range roughly 0.2 to 27.4 ug. Study-level points and caveats: Controls did not differ significantly from patients in CD8+ Simpson's diversity. Between patients and controls, around 27 CD8+ CDR3 sequences were found in common.

About this clonotype itself: Its cognate antigen is unknown.

TCR beta VDJ combinations and CDR3 sequences were profiled from genomic DNA. Each CDR3 protein gets one entry after TCRdb re-called the reads with MiXCR. Of roughly 300,000 distinct CDR3 sequences listed, approximately 55% are singletons. Germline CDR1 reads LNHDA; CDR2 reads SQIVND (reference sequence). V was pared by 7 bases and J by 4 bases, with 8 bases between. The CDR3 is made up of 12 amino acids. The chain joins TRBV19 to TRBJ1-3, with D possibly matching TRBD1 (6 bases). Sequencing used sorted CD4+, CD8+, or CD8+CD57+ T cells (not recorded which) from PBMCs. This TCR was sampled from a human donor with severe aplastic anemia or a healthy control (not recorded which). In DNA form, the CDR3 reads TGTGCCAGTATCGGACAGGGAAACACCATATATTTT. This gives the protein CASIGQGNTIYF.